The sample holds many counts of the clone carrying this TCR beta chain. Its antigen is not known. This entry comes from a study of T cell repertoires in cytomegalovirus infection. At the level of the study: In the study, CMV epitopes included recently identified HLA-C-restricted and well-studied HLA-B-restricted ones. CMV infection together with matching HLA type was indicated by public TCR beta signatures.

The CDR3 spans 11 residues. Trimming took 8 bases from V and 0 from J, leaving 3 bases between them. Germline CDR1 is SEHNR and CDR2 is FQNEAQ (reference sequence). Broader study findings: There were HLA-C-restricted CMV-specific TCR beta clonotypes dominating the ex vivo response.

From the reads, TCRdb called clonotypes with MiXCR, one entry per CDR3 protein. This sample carries 100,000 to 120,000 distinct CDR3 sequences, about 33% of them seen once, and the ten largest clones take 41%. This clonotype was obtained from a human donor in good health (CMV status not recorded). Some clones in this sample may be carry-over from other donors' samples. The sequenced sample was CD8+ T cells from cultured PBMCs, obtained from culture after CMV antigen stimulation. The chain carries TRBV7-9 and TRBJ2-3; no definite D call. This CDR3 is CASFSTDTQYF. The CDR3 nucleotides read TGTGCCAGCTTTAGCACAGATACGCAGTATTTT.